This entry concerns a single T cell receptor (beta chain). Its antigen is unidentified. Over chemoradiotherapy, repertoires were sampled more than once. The data originate from a study of chemoradiotherapy in HPV16-positive cancers. Background on the study: Functional T-cell assays on two HPV16-positive patients' cells defined candidate HPV-specific clones and common TCR motifs. Study-level findings and limits: During treatment, candidate HPV-specific clones and E7-related motifs expanded in tumor.

CDR1 is LNHDA and CDR2 is SQIVND in the germline V gene (reference sequence). Trimming left V 0 bases short and J 5 bases short, with 10 bases between. The CDR3 extends over 15 amino acids. TCRdb keeps only in-frame clones here, not all; method: immunoSEQ multiplex PCR. The sample consists of 5,000 or so clones, around 85% of them appearing once. The rearrangement links TRBV19 to TRBJ2-2; a weak D match, TRBD1 (5 bases). The sample here was tumor tissue, taken from a patient who underwent chemoradiotherapy. The clonotype originates from a human donor with HPV-associated anogenital cancer. The CDR3 nucleotides are TGTGCCAGTAGTATAGATTTAAGACAGACCGGGGAGCTGTTTTTT. Residues: CASSIDLRQTGELFF.